This TCR beta chain was profiled in a study of control samples from healthy donors and cancer patients. Sequencing was performed with immunoSEQ multiplex PCR; in TCRdb, only in-frame clones are kept and a portion is missing. Altogether roughly 40,000 clones are present, roughly 90% being singletons, with the ten largest covering around 3.6%. Deletions cut 2 bases from V and 7 bases from J, with 11 bases between. In germline, CDR1 is SEHNR, CDR2 FQNEAQ (reference sequence). The CDR3 has 14 amino acids. Sequencing was performed on blood. V gene TRBV7-9 combines with J gene TRBJ1-4; D may be TRBD1 (5 bases). This clonotype was obtained from a woman between 45 and 60 years old in good health. CDR3 in DNA: TGTGCCAGCAGCTTATCGGCTAGGGGTGAAAAACTGTTTTTT. This codes for CASSLSARGEKLFF.